This T cell receptor (beta chain) was retrieved from a study of T cells in Graves' hyperthyroidism and ophthalmopathy. The investigators amplified TCR beta CDR3 regions from RNA transcripts. HTBI primers were the set used in a first-round RT-PCR of the TCR CDR3. Via MiXCR, TCRdb re-called the multiplex PCR reads, giving one row per CDR3 protein. Among approximately 590,000 distinct CDR3 sequences listed, under 60% were seen once. About this clonotype itself: One junction end disagrees with the germline gene, perhaps due to a read error.

This CDR3 is built from 16 residues. CDR1 is SEHNR and CDR2 is FQNEAQ in the germline V gene (reference sequence). No progression to ophthalmopathy during 18 months of follow-up defined stable disease. Uncontrolled infection, other autoimmune disease, pregnancy or lactation led to exclusion. The V and J genes are TRBV7-9 and TRBJ2-3, with TRBD2 as a possible D gene (6 bases). Sequenced input: peripheral blood or thyroid tissue (not recorded which). This clonotype was sampled from a woman between 18 and 30 years old with Graves' hyperthyroidism. The CDR3 bases are TGCGCCAGCAGCGCACAATCCCCTAGCGGCACAGATACGCAGTATTTT. This codes for CASSAQSPSGTDTQYF.